The source of this TCR beta chain is a study of cytomegalovirus exposure and HLA in healthy donors. At the level of the study: When 398 donors were genotyped, roughly 80% of them were found to fall in the Caucasian-associated ancestry cluster.

Worth noting for this clone: Its antigen is undetermined.

Regarding the study as a whole: Confirmation in vitro established that a few CMV-associated chains were specific for CMV antigens. In a later analysis, several top co-occurrence clusters appeared linked to parvovirus B19, influenza, CMV and Epstein-Barr virus.

The germline CDR1 and CDR2 sequences are SGDLS and YYNGEE. Trimming pared 4 bases from V and 5 bases from J, leaving 12 bases between. CDR3 size: 13 residues. PCR used 60 Vbeta primers and 13 Jbeta primers. The method was immunoSEQ multiplex PCR; TCRdb's version includes in-frame clones alone and lacks a portion of them. The sample has 40,000 to 55,000 clones, over 60% seen once. This clonotype was sampled from a man in his thirties or forties in good health and CMV-seropositive. The specimen sequenced was PBMCs. This rearrangement joins TRBV9 to TRBJ1-1; weak D call: TRBD1 (5 bases). CDR3 sequence (DNA): TGTGCCAGCAGCAAAGGTCGGGGGACTGAAGCTTTCTTT. The encoded protein is CASSKGRGTEAFF.